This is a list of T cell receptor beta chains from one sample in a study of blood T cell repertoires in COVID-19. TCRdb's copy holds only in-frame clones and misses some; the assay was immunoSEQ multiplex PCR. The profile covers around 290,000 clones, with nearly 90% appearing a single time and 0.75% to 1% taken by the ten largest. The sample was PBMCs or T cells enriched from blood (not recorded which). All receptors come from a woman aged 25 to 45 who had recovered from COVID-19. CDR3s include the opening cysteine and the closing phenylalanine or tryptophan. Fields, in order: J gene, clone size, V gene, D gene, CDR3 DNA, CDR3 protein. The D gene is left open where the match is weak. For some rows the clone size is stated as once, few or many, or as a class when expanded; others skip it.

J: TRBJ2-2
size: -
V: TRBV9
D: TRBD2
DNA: TGTGCCAGCAGCGTGGACTATGGGCTAGCGGGAGTTACCGGGGAGCTGTTTTTT
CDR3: CASSVDYGLAGVTGELFF

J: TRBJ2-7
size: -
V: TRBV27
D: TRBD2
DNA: TGTGCCAGCAGTCCTCCGCTAGCGGGGGGCCTCTACGAGCAGTACTTC
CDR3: CASSPPLAGGLYEQYF

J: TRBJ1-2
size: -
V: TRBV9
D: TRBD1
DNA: TGTGCCAGCAGCCTGGGGCAGGGGGCCTATGGCTACACCTTC
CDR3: CASSLGQGAYGYTF

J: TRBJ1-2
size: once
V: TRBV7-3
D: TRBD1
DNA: TGTGCCAGCAGCTCCCAAGGGGGCTCTGGCTACACCTTC
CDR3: CASSSQGGSGYTF

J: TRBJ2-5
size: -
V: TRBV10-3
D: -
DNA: TGTGCCATCAGTGAGTCCAGGGGCCCTCAAGAGACCCAGTACTTC
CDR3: CAISESRGPQETQYF

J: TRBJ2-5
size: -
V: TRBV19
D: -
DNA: TGTGCCAGTTCCCTGGGAGGCGGTAAGGGAGAGACCCAGTACTTC
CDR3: CASSLGGGKGETQYF

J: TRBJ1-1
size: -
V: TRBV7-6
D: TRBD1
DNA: TGTGCCAGCAGCTTAGGACAGGGGGTGATGAACACTGAAGCTTTCTTT
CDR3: CASSLGQGVMNTEAFF

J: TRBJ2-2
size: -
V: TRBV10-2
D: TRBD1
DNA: TGCGCCAGCAGTGAGTCGACCATGAGACAGGGTATTCTCGGGGAGCTGTTTTTT
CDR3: CASSESTMRQGILGELFF

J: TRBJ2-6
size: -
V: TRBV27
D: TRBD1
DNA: TGTGCCAGCAGTTCAATGGACAGGTCTGGGGCCAACGTCCTGACTTTC
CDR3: CASSSMDRSGANVLTF

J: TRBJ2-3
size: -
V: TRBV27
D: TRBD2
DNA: TGTGCCAGCAGATGGGGACTAGCGGGGGCCAAAAGCACAGATACGCAGTATTTT
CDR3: CASRWGLAGAKSTDTQYF

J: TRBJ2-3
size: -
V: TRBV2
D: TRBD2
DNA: TGTGCCAGCAGTGCCGAAGCGGGAGGGGGCACAGATACGCAGTATTTT
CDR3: CASSAEAGGGTDTQYF

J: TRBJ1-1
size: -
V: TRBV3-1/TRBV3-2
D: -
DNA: TGTGCCAGCAGCCAAGGGAGACAGCACACTGAAGCTTTCTTT
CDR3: CASSQGRQHTEAFF

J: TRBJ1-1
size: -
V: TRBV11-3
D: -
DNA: TGTGCCAGCAGCTTGGGCCCGATGAACACTGAAGCTTTCTTT
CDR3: CASSLGPMNTEAFF

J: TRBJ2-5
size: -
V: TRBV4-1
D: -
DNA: TGCGCCAGCAGCCACGAAGGATACGGGGAAGGGGGACGGGAGACCCAGTACTTC
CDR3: CASSHEGYGEGGRETQYF

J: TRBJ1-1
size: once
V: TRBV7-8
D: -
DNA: TGTGCCAGCAGCTTAACAGGGTTGAACACTGAAGCTTTCTTT
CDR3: CASSLTGLNTEAFF

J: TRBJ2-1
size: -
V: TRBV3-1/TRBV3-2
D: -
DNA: TGTGCCAGCAGCCGTTCGGGTGAGCAGTTCTTC
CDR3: CASSRSGEQFF

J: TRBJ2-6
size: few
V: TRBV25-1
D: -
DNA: TGTGCCAGCAGTGAATTTGGGGGCGCTGGGGCCAACGTCCTGACTTTC
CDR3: CASSEFGGAGANVLTF

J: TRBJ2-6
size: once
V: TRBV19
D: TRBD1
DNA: TGTGCCAGTAGTATTTCACAGGGGGCGGCTGGGGCCAACGTCCTGACTTTC
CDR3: CASSISQGAAGANVLTF

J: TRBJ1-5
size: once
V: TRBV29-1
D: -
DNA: TGCAGCGTTCAAGTTAAAAGCAATCAGCCCCAGCATTTT
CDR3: CSVQVKSNQPQHF

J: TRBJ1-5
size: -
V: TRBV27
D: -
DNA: TGTGCCAGCAGTTTAAGCAGGGCTGGCCAGCCCCAGCATTTT
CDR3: CASSLSRAGQPQHF

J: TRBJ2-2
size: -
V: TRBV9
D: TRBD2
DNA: TGTGCCAGCAGCGTAGCCCACACTAGCGGGCCCGGGGAGCTGTTTTTT
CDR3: CASSVAHTSGPGELFF

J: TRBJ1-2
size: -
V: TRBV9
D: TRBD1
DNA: TGTGCCAGCAGCGTAGCTACGGACAGGAACTATGGCTACACCTTC
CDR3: CASSVATDRNYGYTF

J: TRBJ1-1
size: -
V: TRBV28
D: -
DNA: TGTGCCAGCAGTTTAGACTCCCTGGGGCAAATAAACACTGAAGCTTTCTTT
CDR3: CASSLDSLGQINTEAFF

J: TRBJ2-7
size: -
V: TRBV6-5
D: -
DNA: TGTGCCAGCAGTCCCGTGGCAGGGTCCTACGAGCAGTACTTC
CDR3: CASSPVAGSYEQYF

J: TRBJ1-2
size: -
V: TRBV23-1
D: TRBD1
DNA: TGCGCCAGCAGTCAATTCCCGGACAGGGGGCCCTACTATGGCTACACCTTC
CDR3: CASSQFPDRGPYYGYTF

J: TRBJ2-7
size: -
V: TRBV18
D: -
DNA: TGTGCCAGCTCACAGAGCTTGGGGTCTTCAAGGGGCGAGCAGTACTTC
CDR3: CASSQSLGSSRGEQYF

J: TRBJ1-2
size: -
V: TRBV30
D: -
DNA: TGTGCCTGGAGTGTAATCGGGAATGGCTACACCTTC
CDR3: CAWSVIGNGYTF

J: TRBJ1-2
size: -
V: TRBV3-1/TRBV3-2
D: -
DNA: TGTGCCAGCAGCTCTAATGGCAGGGAAGATGGCTACACCTTC
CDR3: CASSSNGREDGYTF

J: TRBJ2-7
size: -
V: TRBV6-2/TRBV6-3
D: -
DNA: TGTGCCAGCAGTTACTGGGTGCTGGGCCCGAGAGAGCAGTACTTC
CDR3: CASSYWVLGPREQYF

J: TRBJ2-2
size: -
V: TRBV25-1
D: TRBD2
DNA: TGTGCCAGCAGTGCTGCGGGAGTCAACACCGGGGAGCTGTTTTTT
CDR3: CASSAAGVNTGELFF

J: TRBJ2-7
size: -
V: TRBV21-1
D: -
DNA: TGTGCCAGCAGCAAGATGGCGCCCGGGACAGGTCGATACGAGCAGTACTTC
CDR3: CASSKMAPGTGRYEQYF

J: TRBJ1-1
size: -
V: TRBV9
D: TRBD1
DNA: TGTGCCAGCAGCGGGACAGGGATGGTCGCTGAAGCTTTCTTT
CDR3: CASSGTGMVAEAFF

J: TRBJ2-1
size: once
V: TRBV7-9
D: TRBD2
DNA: TGTGCCAGCAGCTCCGCCGATACTAGCGGGAGGGGAAATGAGCAGTTCTTC
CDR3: CASSSADTSGRGNEQFF

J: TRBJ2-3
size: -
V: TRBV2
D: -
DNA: TGTGCCAGCAGCAGTAACCCCAGCACAGATACGCAGTATTTT
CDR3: CASSSNPSTDTQYF

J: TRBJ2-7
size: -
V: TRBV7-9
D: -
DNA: TGTGCCAGCAGCTTGGAGTACGGGTCCTACGAGCAGTACTTC
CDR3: CASSLEYGSYEQYF

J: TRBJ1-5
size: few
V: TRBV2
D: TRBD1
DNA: TGTGCCAGCGGAATCGACAGGGGAAGAGGGGATAGCAATCAGCCCCAGCATTTT
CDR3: CASGIDRGRGDSNQPQHF

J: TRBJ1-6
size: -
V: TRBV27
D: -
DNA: TGTGCCAGCAGTTTAGGGCACCCACGGGGCTCCTATAATTCACCCCTCCACTTT
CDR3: CASSLGHPRGSYNSPLHF

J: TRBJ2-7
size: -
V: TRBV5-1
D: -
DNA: TGCGCCAGCAGCTTGGAGTATGGCACCTCCTACGAGCAGTACTTC
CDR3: CASSLEYGTSYEQYF

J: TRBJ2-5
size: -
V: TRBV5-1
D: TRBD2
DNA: TGCGCCAGCAGCCAGACTAGCGGGAGGGTCGGCGAGACCCAGTACTTC
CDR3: CASSQTSGRVGETQYF

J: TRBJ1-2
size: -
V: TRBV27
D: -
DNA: TGTGCCAGCAGTTTAAGGGGGTACGGAGATGGCTACACCTTC
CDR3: CASSLRGYGDGYTF

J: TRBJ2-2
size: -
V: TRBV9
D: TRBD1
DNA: TGTGCCAGCAGCGTAGTTGGGGACAGGGGAGCCGGGGAGCTGTTTTTT
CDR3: CASSVVGDRGAGELFF

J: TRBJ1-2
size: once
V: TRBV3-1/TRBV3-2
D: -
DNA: TGTGCCAGCAGCCAATCCCAGGGGCCGAATGGCTACACCTTC
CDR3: CASSQSQGPNGYTF

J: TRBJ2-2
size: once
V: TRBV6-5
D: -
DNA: TGTGCCAGCAGGACAACAGGATTTAACACCGGGGAGCTGTTTTTT
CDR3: CASRTTGFNTGELFF

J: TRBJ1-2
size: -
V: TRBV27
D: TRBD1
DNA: TGTGCCAGCAGCCATACCCCCGGGACAGGTTGGGGCTACACCTTC
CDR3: CASSHTPGTGWGYTF

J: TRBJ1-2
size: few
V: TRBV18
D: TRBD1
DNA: TGTGCCAGCTCACCATGGGACAGGGGGCTGGACGGCTACACCTTC
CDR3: CASSPWDRGLDGYTF

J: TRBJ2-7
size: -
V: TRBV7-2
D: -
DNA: TGTGCCAGCAGCTCCCCTCCGGCCTACGAGCAGTACTTC
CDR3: CASSSPPAYEQYF

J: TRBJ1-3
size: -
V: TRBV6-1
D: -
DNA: TGTGCCAGCAGTGAAAGGAAGCAGGGGCCCGTCTCTGGAAACACCATATATTTT
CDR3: CASSERKQGPVSGNTIYF

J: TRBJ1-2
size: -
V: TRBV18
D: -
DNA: TGTGCCAGCTCACCAATACAGCTCCTTAACTATGGCTACACCTTC
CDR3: CASSPIQLLNYGYTF

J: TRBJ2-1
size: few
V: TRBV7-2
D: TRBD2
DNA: TGTGCCAGCAGCTGGGGACTAGCGGGAGCCTACAATGAGCAGTTCTTC
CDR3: CASSWGLAGAYNEQFF

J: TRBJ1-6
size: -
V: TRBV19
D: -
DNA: TGTGCCAGTAGTATGCAGAATTCACCCCTCCACTTT
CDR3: CASSMQNSPLHF